This T cell receptor (beta chain) was recorded in a study of blood T cell repertoires in COVID-19. Study-level information: Material from acute and convalescent COVID-19 was sourced from the United States, Italy and Spain.

One Seattle source followed patients from active infection through their disease course. Some clones are missing from TCRdb's copy, which holds only in-frame ones; the method was immunoSEQ multiplex PCR. The sample comprises about 240,000 clones, about four fifths of which are singletons, and roughly 7.4% rests with the top ten. The sequence came from an elderly woman with COVID-19, enrolled during active disease. Specimen: peripheral blood.

The CDR3 region is CASTLKGSRGSYNEQFF. The DNA for the CDR3 is TGTGCCAGCACCTTGAAGGGCTCTAGGGGCTCCTACAATGAGCAGTTCTTC. The chain has TRBV2 and TRBJ2-1, with D tentatively TRBD1 (5 bases). The germline V and J ends were trimmed by 7 bases and 0 bases, with 19 bases remaining between them. Germline loops: CDR1 SNHLY, CDR2 FYNNEI. This CDR3 has 17 amino acids.